This T cell receptor (beta chain) was sequenced in a study of cytomegalovirus exposure and HLA in healthy donors. Study-level results: The study put some 150 TCR beta chains on its list as cytomegalovirus-associated.

The repertoire was sequenced with immunoSEQ multiplex PCR; TCRdb's copy has only in-frame clones and lacks some. The top ten hold around 3.1% of the sample, which has about 260,000 clones, roughly 87% seen once. Remarks on this clone: Its antigen is currently unknown.

This clonotype was sampled from a woman aged 30 to 39 in good health and CMV-seronegative. Sequenced input: PBMCs.

CDR3 residues: CATRAGTSYEQYF. The CDR3 bases are TGTGCCACCAGAGCCGGGACTAGCTACGAGCAGTACTTC. V is TRBV15 and J is TRBJ2-7; 8 bases map to TRBD2. This CDR3 is built from 13 residues. The germline gives CDR1 LNHNV, CDR2 YYDKDF (reference sequence). V trimming: 6 bases; J trimming: 3 bases; junction bases outside the gene matches: 4.